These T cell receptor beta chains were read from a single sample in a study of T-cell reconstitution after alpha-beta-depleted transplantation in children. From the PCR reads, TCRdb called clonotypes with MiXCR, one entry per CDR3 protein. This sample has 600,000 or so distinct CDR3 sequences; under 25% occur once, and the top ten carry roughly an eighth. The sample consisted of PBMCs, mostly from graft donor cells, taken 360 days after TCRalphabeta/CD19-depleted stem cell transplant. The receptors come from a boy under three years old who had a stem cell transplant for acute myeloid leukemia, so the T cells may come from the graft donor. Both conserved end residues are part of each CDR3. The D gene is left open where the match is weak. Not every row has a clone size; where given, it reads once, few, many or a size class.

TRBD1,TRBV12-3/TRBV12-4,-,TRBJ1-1,CASGDRGLTEAFF,TGTGCCAGCGGAGACAGGGGGCTTACTGAAGCTTTCTTT
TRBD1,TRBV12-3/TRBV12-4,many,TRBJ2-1,CASSTQGQQFF,TGTGCCAGCAGTACACAGGGGCAGCAGTTCTTC
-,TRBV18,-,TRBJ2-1,CASSLLHEQFF,TGTGCCAGCTCCCTCCTCCATGAGCAGTTCTTC
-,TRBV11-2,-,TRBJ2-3,CASSLVGGDPDTQYF,TGTGCCAGCAGCTTAGTAGGGGGGGACCCAGATACGCAGTATTTT
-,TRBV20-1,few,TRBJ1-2,CSASYREGNYGYTF,TGCAGTGCTAGCTACAGGGAGGGGAACTATGGCTACACCTTC
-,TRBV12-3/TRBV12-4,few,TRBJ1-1,CASSFGGAGPAFF,TGTGCCAGCAGTTTCGGGGGGGCAGGGCCAGCTTTCTTT
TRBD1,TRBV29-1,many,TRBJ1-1,CSVGRQGGKTEAFF,TGCAGCGTCGGTCGACAGGGGGGAAAGACTGAAGCTTTCTTT
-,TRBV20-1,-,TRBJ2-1,CSAWRKSSYNEQFF,TGCAGTGCGTGGCGGAAGAGCTCCTACAATGAGCAGTTCTTC
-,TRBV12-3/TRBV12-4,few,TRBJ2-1,CASTLASSPLTNEQFF,TGTGCCAGCACCCTAGCCTCTAGTCCCCTTACCAATGAGCAGTTCTTC
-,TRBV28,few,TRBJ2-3,CASSRPLEDTQYF,TGTGCCAGCAGTAGACCGTTGGAGGATACGCAGTATTTT
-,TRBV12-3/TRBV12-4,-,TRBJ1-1,CASSFHTVGTEAFF,TGTGCCAGCAGTTTTCATACGGTGGGTACGGAAGCTTTCTTT
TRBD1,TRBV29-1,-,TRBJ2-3,CSVEDPGQGEYPSTDTQYF,TGCAGCGTTGAAGATCCGGGACAGGGGGAATACCCTAGCACAGATACGCAGTATTTT
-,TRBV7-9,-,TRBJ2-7,CASSLDQEGYEQYF,TGTGCCAGCAGCTTGGACCAGGAGGGCTACGAGCAGTACTTC
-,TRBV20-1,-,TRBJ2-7,CSARDRAGLREQYF,TGCAGTGCTAGAGATCGGGCGGGGTTGAGGGAGCAGTACTTC
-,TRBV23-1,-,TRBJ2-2,CASSQSINTGELFF,TGCGCCAGCAGTCAATCGATCAACACCGGGGAGCTGTTTTTT
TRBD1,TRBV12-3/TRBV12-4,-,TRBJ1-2,CASREGAYGYTF,TGTGCCAGCAGGGAGGGGGCCTATGGCTACACCTTC
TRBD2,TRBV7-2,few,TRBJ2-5,CASSPVPGLAHQETQYF,TGTGCCAGCAGCCCCGTACCGGGACTAGCGCACCAAGAGACCCAGTACTTC
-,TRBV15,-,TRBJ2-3,CATSRGGSRDTQYF,TGTGCCACCAGCAGAGGGGGCTCCCGGGATACGCAGTATTTT
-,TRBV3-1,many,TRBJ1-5,CASSQGSQPQHF,TGTGCCAGCAGCCAGGGGTCTCAGCCCCAGCATTTT
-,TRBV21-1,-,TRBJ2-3,CASSKVDRGYVADTQYF,TGTGCCAGCAGCAAAGTGGACAGGGGGTATGTCGCAGATACGCAGTATTTT
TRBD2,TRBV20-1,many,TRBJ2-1,CSAGRLAGYEGGAYNEQFF,TGCAGTGCTGGACGACTAGCGGGCTACGAAGGGGGCGCCTACAATGAGCAGTTCTTC
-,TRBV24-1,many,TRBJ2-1,CATIQSSYNEQFF,TGTGCCACCATTCAGAGCTCCTACAATGAGCAGTTCTTC
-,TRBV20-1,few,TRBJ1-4,CSARDGWNEKLFF,TGCAGTGCTAGGGATGGCTGGAATGAAAAACTGTTTTTT
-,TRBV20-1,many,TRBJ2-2,CSAAGNPPGELFF,TGCAGTGCGGCCGGGAACCCACCCGGGGAGCTGTTTTTT
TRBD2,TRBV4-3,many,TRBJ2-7,CASSPGLAGPYEQYF,TGCGCCAGCAGCCCCGGACTAGCGGGGCCCTACGAGCAGTACTTC
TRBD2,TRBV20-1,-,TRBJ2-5,CSARIDLKGVVWGGETQYF,TGCAGTGCTAGAATTGACTTGAAAGGGGTCGTTTGGGGGGGGGAGACCCAGTACTTC
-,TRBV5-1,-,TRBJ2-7,CASSPGTFKLLYEQYF,TGCGCCAGCAGCCCCGGGACATTCAAGTTACTCTACGAGCAGTACTTC
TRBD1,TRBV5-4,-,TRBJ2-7,CASSPRQGTYEQYF,TGTGCCAGCAGCCCTCGACAGGGGACCTACGAGCAGTACTTC
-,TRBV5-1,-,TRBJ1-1,CASSLVNRVGRDTEAFF,TGCGCCAGCAGCTTGGTGAACAGGGTAGGGAGGGACACTGAAGCTTTCTTT
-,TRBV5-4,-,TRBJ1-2,CASSLGPKGGTIYGYTF,TGTGCCAGCAGCTTGGGACCAAAAGGAGGGACAATCTATGGCTACACCTTC
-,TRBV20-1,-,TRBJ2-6,CCARGAGPSGANVLTF,TGCTGCGCTAGAGGGGCCGGGCCCTCTGGGGCCAACGTCCTGACTTTC
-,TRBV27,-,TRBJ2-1,CASSSTGQYSYNEQFF,TGTGCCAGCAGTTCGACCGGACAGTACTCCTACAATGAGCAGTTCTTC
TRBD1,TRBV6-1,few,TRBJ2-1,CASNARDRGHNEQFF,TGTGCCAGCAACGCCCGTGACAGGGGTCATAATGAGCAGTTCTTC
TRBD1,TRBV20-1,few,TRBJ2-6,CSAPTRDRKSGANVLTF,TGCAGTGCGCCCACCAGGGACAGGAAATCTGGGGCCAACGTCCTGACTTTC
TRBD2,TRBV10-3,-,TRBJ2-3,CAISGLAGESTDTQYF,TGTGCCATAAGCGGACTAGCGGGGGAAAGCACAGATACGCAGTATTTT
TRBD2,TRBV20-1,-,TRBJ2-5,CSAVGGEETQYF,TGCAGTGCGGTTGGGGGGGAAGAGACCCAGTACTTC
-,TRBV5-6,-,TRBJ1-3,CASSLGQGNTIYF,TGTGCCAGCAGCTTGGGGCAGGGAAACACCATATATTTT
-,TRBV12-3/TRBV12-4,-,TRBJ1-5,CASSFGGYSNQPQHF,TGTGCCAGCAGTTTCGGGGGTTATAGCAATCAGCCCCAGCATTTT
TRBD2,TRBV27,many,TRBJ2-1,CASSFAGGNYNEQFF,TGTGCCAGCAGTTTTGCGGGGGGCAACTACAATGAGCAGTTCTTC
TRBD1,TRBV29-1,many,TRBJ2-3,CSALGQGADTQYF,TGCAGCGCCCTGGGACAGGGTGCAGATACGCAGTATTTT
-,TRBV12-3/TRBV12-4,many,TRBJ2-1,CASSVQTQSFDEQFF,TGTGCCAGCAGCGTGCAGACGCAGTCCTTCGATGAGCAGTTCTTC
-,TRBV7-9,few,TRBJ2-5,CASSKSGWETQYF,TGTGCCAGCAGCAAAAGCGGGTGGGAGACCCAGTACTTC
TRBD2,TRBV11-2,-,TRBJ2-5,CASSLMVAGETQYF,TGTGCCAGCAGCTTAATGGTAGCGGGAGAGACCCAGTACTTC
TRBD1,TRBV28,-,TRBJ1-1,CATLLPGQGIEAFF,TGTGCCACCCTCCTCCCGGGACAGGGGATTGAAGCTTTCTTT
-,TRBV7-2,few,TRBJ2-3,CASSSHTTGNQYF,TGTGCCAGCAGCTCGCACACGACGGGAAATCAGTATTTT